The clone carrying this TCR beta chain was seen a few times. The antigen is unknown. This record belongs to a study of vaccination effects on CD4 cells after COVID-19. Assay: immunoSEQ multiplex PCR; the TCRdb copy retains only in-frame clones and omits some. The sample holds roughly 70,000 clones, over 70% seen once. The V and J ends lost 4 bases and 6 bases respectively, with 9 bases between them. This CDR3 contains 12 residues. CDR1 is SGHAT and CDR2 is FQNNGV in the germline V gene. Ahead of sequencing, the ViraFEST assay grew antigen-specific CD4+ T cells using viral peptide pools. The authors isolated CD4+ T cells after nine to eleven days of culture. Each participant was administered two doses of either the BNT162b2 or the mRNA-1273 vaccine. Testing of the vaccine recipients showed negative nucleocapsid antibodies and no prior SARS-CoV-2 infection. They grew roughly 2 million PBMC in each well, adding about 10 IU/ml IL-2 and approximately 9.2 ug/ml peptides.

Broader study findings: Healthy vaccinees' vaccine-induced clones included only 1 of 255 cross-reacting with common cold coronaviruses. Both infection-induced and vaccine-induced clones contracted markedly at late post-vaccination timepoints.

This receptor was obtained from a human donor who received a COVID-19 vaccine. This sequence joins TRBV11-2 and TRBJ1-2; D perhaps matches TRBD1 (5 bases). This sample comprised CD4+ T cells from PBMCs cultured with HCoV-229E spike peptides, obtained after COVID-19 vaccination. The CDR3 is CASSWGGDGYTF. DNA of the CDR3: TGTGCCAGCAGCTGGGGGGGTGATGGCTACACCTTC.